The sample holds a few counts of the clone carrying this T cell receptor beta chain. The donors, healthy Caucasians from Russia, were aged about 6 to 95. PCR was performed a second time for about 7 to 12 cycles using a sample-barcoded 5' primer and a J-beta primer mix. TCRdb recomputed calls from the 5' RACE reads with MiXCR, one row per CDR3 protein. This sample carries 1 million or so distinct CDR3 sequences, less than 25% of them seen once, and the ten largest clones take approximately 0.71%. This sample is part of a study of blood T cells in healthy people across ages. Germline lookup yields CDR1 SNHLY and CDR2 FYNNEI. This CDR3 region has 14 residues. With 5 bases removed from V and 4 bases from J, the gap between germline ends came to 12 bases. This sample was also put to use in a study of T cells of mothers and their children. That work contributes: A second PCR was performed with the M1S primer. This primer added sample barcodes and 2-4 random nucleotides. The TCR beta CDR3 read count exceeded 9.5 million for each mother and was some 2.7 million for each child.

The receptor was derived from a girl aged 2 to 10 in good health. This chain uses TRBV2 with TRBJ1-5; tentative D call: TRBD1 (6 bases). Sequencing was done on a sample of blood. Written as DNA, the CDR3 is TGTGCCAGCAGTCGGAGGGGGAAAAATCAGCCCCAGCATTTT. It specifies CASSRRGKNQPQHF.